The 31 T cell receptor beta chains in this list originate from one sample, sequenced in a study of blood T cell repertoires in COVID-19. TCRdb's table, derived via immunoSEQ multiplex PCR, lists solely in-frame clones and lacks some. The table includes roughly 170,000 clones, less than 90% detected once. The source material was peripheral blood. These receptor sequences come from a man between 60 and 70 years old with acute or convalescent COVID-19.

The J gene is TRBJ1-1, the V gene TRBV9; TRBD1 matches at 8 bases. The ends lost 4 bases at V and 0 bases at J; junction bases unmatched: 11. The germline V gene encodes CDR1 SGDLS and CDR2 YYNGEE. The CDR3 spans 17 residues. Here the CDR3 reads CASSPGQGLGMNTEAFF. CDR3 sequence (DNA): TGTGCCAGCAGCCCCGGACAGGGATTGGGAATGAACACTGAAGCTTTCTTT.

V and J are TRBV9 and TRBJ2-1; the match to TRBD1 covers 7 bases. CDR3 length: 12 amino acids. Germline-derived CDR1 and CDR2 are SGDLS and YYNGEE. V shed 4 bases, J shed 6 bases, and the junction held 1 base outside the gene matches. The CDR3 sequence: CASSQGVNEQFF. The CDR3 region has the DNA TGTGCCAGCAGCCAGGGGGTCAATGAGCAGTTCTTC.

The chain combines TRBV6-5 with TRBJ1-2; TRBD1 might be the D (5 bases). The germline V and J ends were trimmed by 6 bases and 5 bases, with 13 bases remaining between them. This CDR3 has 13 amino acids. The germline gives CDR1 MNHEY, CDR2 SVGAGI. CDR3 loop: CASSPTGLYGYTF. Written as DNA, the CDR3 is TGTGCCAGCAGCCCAACAGGTCTGTATGGCTACACCTTC.

V gene TRBV24-1 combines with J gene TRBJ1-2; TRBD1 might be the D (6 bases). Germline assignment: CDR1 KGHDR and CDR2 SFDVKD. This CDR3 is 12 amino acids long. V was shortened by 7 bases and J by 7 bases, with 12 bases between the two germline ends. The CDR3 DNA reads TGTGCCACCAGAGGGGGTGGAGGTGGCTACACCTTC. Residues: CATRGGGGGYTF.

This clone was counted a few times. The rearrangement uses TRBV5-6 and TRBJ1-1, with TRBD1 matching 9 bases. The length of the CDR3 is 15 residues. CDR1 SGHDT and CDR2 YYEEEE come from the germline V gene. The V and J ends lost 3 bases and 1 base, in that order; junction bases with no gene match: 4. CDR3 amino acids: CASSWTGEENTEAFF. The CDR3 nucleotides read TGTGCCAGCAGCTGGACAGGGGAAGAGAACACTGAAGCTTTCTTT.

The V and J genes are TRBV19 and TRBJ1-5; D is perhaps TRBD1 (6 bases). The CDR3 contains 14 residues. Trimming took off 4 bases at V and 3 bases at J, with 10 bases between the two ends. Germline loops: CDR1 LNHDA, CDR2 SQIVND (reference sequence). Here the CDR3 reads CASSTRTDNQPQHF. CDR3 bases: TGTGCCAGTAGTACTAGGACAGACAATCAGCCCCAGCATTTT. The variable domain in full, completed from reference TRBV19 and TRBJ1-5, reads DGGITQSPKYLFRKEGQNVTLSCEQNLNHDAMYWYRQDPGQGLRLIYYSQIVNDFQKGDIAEGYSVSREKKESFPLTVTSAQKNPTAFYLCASSTRTDNQPQHFGDGTRLSIL.

CDR3 nucleotide sequence: TGTGCCAGCACTCACCCGGCGGACAGGGGAAGCACTGAAGCTTTCTTT. Protein: CASTHPADRGSTEAFF. This chain uses TRBV2 with TRBJ1-1; 9 nucleotides match TRBD1. From germline, CDR1 is SNHLY and CDR2 FYNNEI. The CDR3 consists of 16 residues. V dropped 7 bases and J dropped 4; count of bases not matched to a gene: 13.

The chain is built from TRBV2 and TRBJ2-3; 12 bases are a match to TRBD2. Germline V gene lookup returns CDR1 SNHLY and CDR2 FYNNEI. The ends lost 6 bases at V and 1 base at J; junction bases unmatched: 14. The CDR3 totals 19 residues. This CDR3 is CASSADPKLAGGRTDTQYF. CDR3 DNA: TGTGCCAGCAGCGCCGACCCAAAACTAGCGGGGGGACGCACAGATACGCAGTATTTT.

This clone was detected only once. The chain joins TRBV5-4 to TRBJ2-1; the match to TRBD2 covers 10 bases. The CDR3 length is 15 residues. The J segment lost 6 bases and the V segment lost 2 bases, leaving 5 bases of the junction unmatched. Looked up from germline, CDR1 is SGHNT and CDR2 is YYREEE (reference sequence). CDR3 loop: CASSLPSGSRNEQFF. In DNA, the CDR3 is TGTGCCAGCAGCTTACCTAGCGGGAGCCGCAATGAGCAGTTCTTC.

With regard to this clone: The identical CDR3 is also encoded by other nucleotide sequences in the sample. The genes are TRBV19 and TRBJ1-1; possibly TRBD1 for D (6 bases). This CDR3 region has 14 residues. Germline CDR1 is LNHDA and CDR2 is SQIVND (reference sequence). V gave up 3 bases and J gave up 5 bases, with 13 bases separating them. CDR3: CASSIGGLGTEAFF. The CDR3 DNA sequence: TGTGCCAGTAGTATCGGGGGGCTAGGAACTGAAGCTTTCTTT.

The chain joins TRBV6-6 to TRBJ1-5; D remains unclear. V was clipped by 11 bases and J by 4 bases, with 15 bases between them. The CDR3 spans 13 residues. Germline assignment: CDR1 MNHNY and CDR2 SVGAGI (reference sequence). The CDR3 nucleotides read TGTGCCGCGCGAGAGGGCTGGAATCAGCCCCAGCATTTT. Translated: CAAREGWNQPQHF.

In DNA, the CDR3 is TGCAGCGTTTTACGCCAGGGTAACTATGGCTACACCTTC. Protein: CSVLRQGNYGYTF. This chain joins TRBV29-1 and TRBJ1-2; tentative D call: TRBD1 (5 bases). The CDR3 totals 13 residues. V lost 5 bases and J 1 base, leaving 11 bases between the germline ends. Germline CDR1 SQVTM, CDR2 ANQGSEA.

The gene calls are TRBV5-6 and TRBJ1-1; possibly TRBD1 for D (6 bases). The V end lost 0 bases, the J end lost 5 bases, and 14 bases lay between the germline ends. The CDR3 consists of 15 residues. The germline V gene encodes CDR1 SGHDT and CDR2 YYEEEE. CDR3 loop: CASSLGGGGWTEAFF. CDR3 nucleotide sequence: TGTGCCAGCAGCTTGGGAGGGGGAGGGTGGACTGAAGCTTTCTTT.

In this sample, this clone turned up a few times. The chain uses TRBV3-1 (or the pseudogene TRBV3-2) and TRBJ1-2; a possible D gene is TRBD1 (6 bases). The germline V and J ends were trimmed by 5 bases and 4 bases, with 11 bases remaining between them. The CDR3 loop spans 13 amino acids. Germline V gives CDR1 LGHDT, CDR2 YNNKEL (reference sequence). Here the CDR3 reads CASSSGVGYGYTF. The CDR3 DNA reads as TGTGCCAGCAGCTCAGGGGTCGGCTATGGCTACACCTTC.

The chain links TRBV5-4 to TRBJ1-6; 8 bases agree with TRBD1. Germline V CDR1 and CDR2: SGHNT, YYREEE (reference sequence). The CDR3 is 15 amino acids. V lost 3 bases and J lost 7; bases outside the gene matches: 6. In DNA, the CDR3 is TGTGCCAGCAGCTGGGACAGGCCGGGGAATTCACCCCTCCACTTT. As protein: CASSWDRPGNSPLHF.

The V call is TRBV6-2 or TRBV6-3, the J call TRBJ2-3; 9 bases align to TRBD2. The CDR3 totals 17 residues. The junction had 16 bases not matched to a gene; V was cut back by 6 bases and J by 6 bases. Looked up from germline, CDR1 is MNHEY and CDR2 is SVGEGT. The CDR3 spells CASSAGYSGSRRDTQYF. DNA of the CDR3: TGTGCCAGCAGCGCCGGATATAGCGGGAGCCGGAGGGATACGCAGTATTTT.

CDR3: CATSRGRSPEKLFF. DNA of the CDR3: TGTGCCACGAGTAGGGGGCGCTCCCCAGAAAAACTGTTTTTT. This chain joins TRBV24-1 and TRBJ1-4; TRBD1 agrees at 7 bases. The V and J ends lost 10 bases and 8 bases, in that order; junction bases with no gene match: 12. The CDR3 covers 14 residues. Germline CDR1 reads KGHDR; CDR2 reads SFDVKD.

CDR3 in amino acids: CASSQEGSLSGNTIYF. CDR3 sequence (DNA): TGTGCCAGCAGCCAAGAGGGCAGCCTCTCTGGAAACACCATATATTTT. The chain has TRBV4-2 and TRBJ1-3; D not resolved. CDR1 and CDR2 from the germline V gene are LGHNA and YNFKEQ. The V end lost 0 bases, the J end lost 0 bases, and 9 bases lay between the germline ends. The CDR3 consists of 16 residues.

The V gene is TRBV5-1, the J gene TRBJ1-2; 11 nucleotides line up with TRBD1. V shed 3 bases and J 7 bases; nucleotides not matched to a gene: 8. The CDR3 runs 15 residues. CDR1 and CDR2 (germline): SGHRS, YFSETQ. As DNA, the CDR3 is TGCGCCAGCAGCTCGTCACGGGACAGGGGGGGTGGCTACACCTTC. This codes for CASSSSRDRGGGYTF.

V gene TRBV2 combines with J gene TRBJ1-2; 7 positions agree with TRBD1. The V and J ends lost 8 bases and 8 bases, in that order; junction bases with no gene match: 5. This CDR3 is built from 11 residues. The V gene's germline CDR1 is SNHLY and CDR2 FYNNEI. As DNA, the CDR3 is TGTGCCAGCCGAGGGGGCTGGGGCTACACCTTC. This codes for CASRGGWGYTF.

The chain employs TRBV18 and TRBJ1-1; possibly TRBD1 for D (5 bases). The CDR3 contains 13 residues. V was shortened by 0 bases and J by 11 bases, with 13 bases between the two germline ends. Germline loops: CDR1 KGHSH, CDR2 LQKENI. This chain's CDR3 is CASSPPDTRRAFF. The CDR3 DNA follows: TGTGCCAGCTCACCACCGGACACCCGCAGGGCTTTCTTT. Supplemented by reference TRBV18 and TRBJ1-1, the full variable domain reads NAGVMQNPRHLVRRRGQEARLRCSPMKGHSHVYWYRQLPEEGLKFMVYLQKENIIDESGMPKERFSAEFPKEGPSILRIQQVVRGDSAAYFCASSPPDTRRAFFGQGTRLTVV.

V gene TRBV2 combines with J gene TRBJ1-5; perhaps TRBD1 as D (5 bases). Germline V lookup: CDR1 SNHLY, CDR2 FYNNEI. The ends were cut back, 6 bases at V and 3 bases at J, with 12 bases in the middle. The CDR3 length is 14 residues. The CDR3: CASRIDSFNQPQHF. The CDR3 coding sequence is TGTGCCAGCAGGATAGACAGCTTCAATCAGCCCCAGCATTTT.

The chain joins TRBV6-5 to TRBJ2-1, with a tentative D call TRBD2 (6 bases). V was clipped by 6 bases and J by 9 bases, with 12 bases between them. The length of the CDR3 is 12 residues. CDR1 is MNHEY, CDR2 SVGAGI, per germline. The CDR3 protein is CASSSLGGEQFF. The DNA of the CDR3 is TGTGCCAGCAGCTCCCTGGGAGGTGAGCAGTTCTTC.

The chain uses TRBV10-3 and TRBJ2-1, with 7 positions matching TRBD1. With V trimmed by 5 bases and J by 4 bases, 5 bases remained unmatched. Germline loops: CDR1 ENHRY, CDR2 SYGVKD. The length of the CDR3 is 14 residues. The CDR3 region has the DNA TGTGCCATCAGTTCGGGACAGTGGTACAATGAGCAGTTCTTC. Translation: CAISSGQWYNEQFF.

The genes are TRBV4-1 and TRBJ1-1; D unclear. This CDR3 contains 11 residues. Per the germline V gene, CDR1 is MGHRA and CDR2 is YSYEKL. Between the trimmed V and J ends, which lost 2 bases and 7 bases, there was a span of 5 bases. The CDR3 nucleotides are TGCGCCAGCAGCCAAAGAGGTGAAGCTTTCTTT. Residues: CASSQRGEAFF.

This clone occurred a few times. This chain links TRBV11-3 with TRBJ2-6; 8 bases are shared with TRBD1. This CDR3 has 18 amino acids. Germline V gene lookup returns CDR1 SGHNT and CDR2 YENEEA. Germline trimming cut 6 bases from V and 0 bases from J; bases unmatched to any gene: 10. The CDR3 region has the DNA TGTGCCAGCAGTCACATTCGGGACAGGTTCTCTGGGGCCAACGTCCTGACTTTC. Translation: CASSHIRDRFSGANVLTF.

The chain combines TRBV6-5 with TRBJ1-3, with a weak D call TRBD1 (6 bases). Germline CDR1 MNHEY, CDR2 SVGAGI. The V end was cut by 6 bases, the J end by 7 bases, with 13 bases between. The CDR3 spans 13 residues. CDR3 in amino acids: CASSRGGSNTIYF. The CDR3 DNA sequence: TGTGCCAGCAGCCGCGGGGGCTCGAACACCATATATTTT.

This clone was detected once. The J gene is TRBJ1-4, the V gene TRBV5-4; 8 nucleotides agree with TRBD1. From germline, CDR1 is SGHNT and CDR2 YYREEE (reference sequence). J gave up 5 bases and V 1 base, and 7 bases lay outside the gene matches. The CDR3 runs to 16 residues. The CDR3 DNA follows: TGTGCCAGCAGCTTGCAGGGGGCCGGCCAAAATGAAAAACTGTTTTTT. The encoded protein is CASSLQGAGQNEKLFF.

The chain has TRBV9 and TRBJ2-1; 12 bases map to TRBD2. The CDR3 totals 17 residues. The germline V gene encodes CDR1 SGDLS and CDR2 YYNGEE. Trimming cost V 1 base and J 10 bases; bases outside gene matches: 12. CDR3 residues: CASSVTSGGPLMREQFF. DNA for the CDR3: TGTGCCAGCAGCGTAACTAGCGGGGGGCCTTTGATGCGAGAGCAGTTCTTC.

The chain uses TRBV2 and TRBJ1-1, with D hard to call. Germline V lookup: CDR1 SNHLY, CDR2 FYNNEI. V was cut by 6 bases and J by 4 bases, with 15 bases left in between. The CDR3 consists of 14 residues. The DNA for the CDR3 is TGTGCCAGCAGCTTTAGCCCGGGGAGCACTGAAGCTTTCTTT. Protein sequence: CASSFSPGSTEAFF. Full variable domain (rest looked up from reference TRBV2 and TRBJ1-1): EPEVTQTPSHQVTQMGQEVILRCVPISNHLYFYWYRQILGQKVEFLVSFYNNEISEKSEIFDDQFSVERPDGSNFTLKIRSTKLEDSAMYFCASSFSPGSTEAFFGQGTRLTVV.

The CDR3, as DNA: TGCGCCAGCAGTCCCTCCGGGACTAGCGAGAACAAGCAGTTCTTC. Translating it yields CASSPSGTSENKQFF. This sequence joins TRBV4-3 and TRBJ2-1; the match to TRBD2 covers 10 bases. Germline trimming cut 6 bases from V and 11 bases from J; bases unmatched to any gene: 13. The CDR3 contains 15 residues. Germline V gives CDR1 LGHNA, CDR2 YSLEER.